These T cell receptor beta chains were read from a single sample in a study of blood T cell repertoires in COVID-19. Produced via immunoSEQ multiplex PCR; TCRdb's table is partial and in-frame only. The sample carries roughly 380,000 clones, 70% to 90% recorded once. Sequences were obtained from peripheral blood. The origin of the receptors is a middle-aged woman with COVID-19, enrolled during active disease. CDR3s include the opening cysteine and the closing phenylalanine or tryptophan. The order of the fields is D gene, J gene, clone size, V gene, CDR3 DNA, CDR3 protein. A D gene is named only where the DNA matches it firmly. Only some rows state a clone size, as once, few, many or a class for expanded clones.

>.|TRBJ1-4|.|TRBV11-2
TGTGCCAGCAGCTCCGGGTCTCCACTTGAAAAACTGTTTTTT
CASSSGSPLEKLFF
>.|TRBJ2-6|.|TRBV20-1
TGCAGTGCTAGTGACGCTTTTAGGAGGTCTGGGGCCAACGTCCTGACTTTC
CSASDAFRRSGANVLTF
>.|TRBJ2-7|.|TRBV7-9
TGTGCCAGCAGCTTAGGGGAGGTCGAGCAGTACTTC
CASSLGEVEQYF
>.|TRBJ1-1|.|TRBV9
TGTGCCAGCAGCGTAGACGGGGGAACTGAAGCTTTCTTT
CASSVDGGTEAFF
>TRBD1|TRBJ2-1|.|TRBV28
TGTGCCAGCAGTTTCCCTCCGACAGGGAGCTCCTACAATGAGCAGTTCTTC
CASSFPPTGSSYNEQFF
>.|TRBJ1-2|.|TRBV4-2
TGTGCCAGCAGCCAAGATGATACAGGGTATGCTTTATATGGCTACACCTTC
CASSQDDTGYALYGYTF
>.|TRBJ1-5|.|TRBV28
TGTGCCTACTCGGGGGGGTATAGCAATCAGCCCCAGCATTTT
CAYSGGYSNQPQHF
>.|TRBJ1-5|.|TRBV28
TGTGCCAGCAGTTCAGGAAATCAGCCCCAGCATTTT
CASSSGNQPQHF
>.|TRBJ2-7|.|TRBV5-1
TGCGCCAGCAGCTTGGAGGGGCTCTACGAGCAGTACTTC
CASSLEGLYEQYF
>.|TRBJ2-2|.|TRBV30
TGTGCCACCATGGGGAGCCCCTGGGCCGGGGAGCTGTTTTTT
CATMGSPWAGELFF
>.|TRBJ1-1|.|TRBV19
TGTGCCAGTAGCGCCGGGGGGGACGTTAACACTGAAGCTTTCTTT
CASSAGGDVNTEAFF
>.|TRBJ2-1|.|TRBV24-1
TGTGCCACCAGTTGGAGTAGCGATAATGAGCAGTTCTTC
CATSWSSDNEQFF
>.|TRBJ1-4|.|TRBV7-7
TGTGCTAGCAGCTTAGGTGGCGGACTGAATGAAAAACTGTTTTTT
CASSLGGGLNEKLFF
>TRBD1|TRBJ1-5|once|TRBV28
TGTGCCAGCAGTTCCGGGACAGGAGGGTTATATAGCAATCAGCCCCAGCATTTT
CASSSGTGGLYSNQPQHF
>.|TRBJ2-1|.|TRBV5-4
TGTGCCAGCAGCCTATTATCAGGTGAGCAGTTCTTC
CASSLLSGEQFF
>.|TRBJ1-3|.|TRBV7-9
TGTGCCAGCAGCTTAGCGGAGAGCCTTGGAAACACCATATATTTT
CASSLAESLGNTIYF
>TRBD2|TRBJ2-4|.|TRBV28
TGTGCCAGCAGTCTCGTTAGTGGGAGGGAGTACATTCAGTACTTC
CASSLVSGREYIQYF
>TRBD1|TRBJ1-1|.|TRBV6-2/TRBV6-3
TGTGCCAGCAGTTACTGGACAGGGGCTAGGAACACTGAAGCTTTCTTT
CASSYWTGARNTEAFF
>.|TRBJ1-2|.|TRBV6-2/TRBV6-3
TGTGCCAGCAGTTACTCGGGGGCCCACTATGGCTACACCTTC
CASSYSGAHYGYTF
>.|TRBJ1-1|.|TRBV3-1/TRBV3-2
TGTGCCAGCAGCCAAGATTGGAGGGTGGGCACTGAAGCTTTCTTT
CASSQDWRVGTEAFF
>.|TRBJ1-1|.|TRBV9
TGTGCCAGCAGCGTAGCTATTAATGGGCGGGGGGACACTGAAGCTTTCTTT
CASSVAINGRGDTEAFF
>TRBD1|TRBJ1-2|.|TRBV6-2/TRBV6-3
TGTGCCAGCAGCCTCCGGGACAGGAGCCTCTATGGCTACACCTTC
CASSLRDRSLYGYTF
>.|TRBJ2-2|.|TRBV2
TGTGCCAGCAGCACTCAAGGGGTCTCGAACACCGGGGAGCTGTTTTTT
CASSTQGVSNTGELFF
>.|TRBJ1-3|.|TRBV7-2
TGTGCCAGCACCTACGCCCCAACGGGAAACACCATATATTTT
CASTYAPTGNTIYF
>TRBD1|TRBJ1-2|.|TRBV6-5
TGTGCCAGCAGTCCAGACAGGGGAGCTTCTGGCTACACCTTC
CASSPDRGASGYTF
>TRBD2|TRBJ2-1|.|TRBV15
TGTGCCACCAGCAGCGGGACTAGCGGGCTGAACAATGAGCAGTTCTTC
CATSSGTSGLNNEQFF
>.|TRBJ1-1|.|TRBV5-6
TGTGCCAGCAGCTCATCGGGCAGGGGAACTGAAGCTTTCTTT
CASSSSGRGTEAFF
>TRBD1|TRBJ1-3|.|TRBV6-6
TGTGCCAGCAGGCGGAGCCGGGACAGGGTTGGAAACACCATATATTTT
CASRRSRDRVGNTIYF
>.|TRBJ2-3|.|TRBV30
TGTGCCTGGAGATCCGGGATCGCAGATACGCAGTATTTT
CAWRSGIADTQYF
>TRBD1|TRBJ1-1|.|TRBV7-3
TGTGCCAGCAGCTTCGGACAGGGGAACACTGAAGCTTTCTTT
CASSFGQGNTEAFF
>TRBD1|TRBJ1-4|.|TRBV5-1
TGCGCCAGCAGCTTGAGTCGATCTCGGACAGGAGAAAATGAAAAACTGTTTTTT
CASSLSRSRTGENEKLFF
>TRBD2|TRBJ2-7|.|TRBV28
TGTGCCAGTTTCCCCGGGGGGGCATACGAGCAGTACTTC
CASFPGGAYEQYF
>TRBD1|TRBJ2-2|.|TRBV13
TGTGCCAGCAGCTTTCAGGGGGCGGCCGGGGAGCTGTTTTTT
CASSFQGAAGELFF
>.|TRBJ2-3|few|TRBV7-9
TGTGCCAGCAACAGACAGACCGCAGATACGCAGTATTTT
CASNRQTADTQYF
>TRBD2|TRBJ2-5|once|TRBV6-1
TGTGCCAGCAGTGTTCCTAGCGGGGGGGCCCGGGAGACCCAGTACTTC
CASSVPSGGARETQYF
>.|TRBJ1-2|.|TRBV9
TGTGCCAGCAGTGCCGGGACAAACTATGGCTACACCTTC
CASSAGTNYGYTF
>.|TRBJ1-2|.|TRBV7-9
TGTGCCAGCAGCTTAGGAAGTATCCCTGAGTATGGCTACACCTTC
CASSLGSIPEYGYTF
>.|TRBJ1-1|.|TRBV28
TGTGCCAGCAGAACGGGACACCCCTCGACTGAAGCTTTCTTT
CASRTGHPSTEAFF
>.|TRBJ1-2|.|TRBV24-1
TGTGCCACCTCAGACCGGGAATGGGATGGCTACACCTTC
CATSDREWDGYTF
>.|TRBJ1-4|.|TRBV9
TGTGCCAGCACGAGGGGAGACAGGAGAATCGAAAAACTGTTTTTT
CASTRGDRRIEKLFF
>.|TRBJ1-2|.|TRBV12-3/TRBV12-4
TGTGCCAGCAGTTTTAGATATGGCTACACCTTC
CASSFRYGYTF
>.|TRBJ2-3|once|TRBV7-2
TGTGCCAGCAGCTTAGTCGGGGGAGGGGGACTCACAGATACGCAGTATTTT
CASSLVGGGGLTDTQYF
>.|TRBJ2-2|.|TRBV28
TGTGCCAGCAGTTTAACGGCCGGGGAGCTGTTTTTT
CASSLTAGELFF
>.|TRBJ2-2|.|TRBV5-1
TGCGCCAGCAGCTTGGGCCAGGGGCTGTCCACCGGGGAGCTGTTTTTT
CASSLGQGLSTGELFF
>.|TRBJ2-7|.|TRBV5-1
TGCGCCAGCAGCTTCTCCAACCAGGGGGAGCAGTACTTC
CASSFSNQGEQYF
>.|TRBJ2-5|.|TRBV7-8
TGTGCCAGCAGCCCCCTGGGGCAGTCTCAAGAGACCCAGTACTTC
CASSPLGQSQETQYF
>.|TRBJ2-4|.|TRBV28
TGTGCCAGCAGTCTCAGGGGCCGGGACAGCGGGAACATTCAGTACTTC
CASSLRGRDSGNIQYF
>TRBD1|TRBJ1-4|.|TRBV5-6
TGTGCCAGCAGCCTACAGGGGGCGCCTAATGAAAAACTGTTTTTT
CASSLQGAPNEKLFF
>.|TRBJ2-2|.|TRBV5-1
TGCGCCAGCAGCTCCCCGGGAGAGAGGACCGGGGAGCTGTTTTTT
CASSSPGERTGELFF
>TRBD1|TRBJ1-2|.|TRBV4-3
TGCGCCAGCAGCCAAGCGGACAGGGGAGGTGGCTACACCTTC
CASSQADRGGGYTF
>TRBD1|TRBJ1-1|.|TRBV28
TGTGCCAGCAGTTTTCATAGGACAGGGCCTGAAGCTTTCTTT
CASSFHRTGPEAFF
>TRBD1|TRBJ1-1|few|TRBV7-2
TGTGCCAGCAGTCGTACAGGGGGCGGATCGAACACTGAAGCTTTCTTT
CASSRTGGGSNTEAFF
>.|TRBJ1-2|once|TRBV5-4
TGTGCCAGCAGCCCCGGACAGCTTAACTATGGCTACACCTTC
CASSPGQLNYGYTF
>TRBD1|TRBJ1-5|.|TRBV27
TGTGCCAGCAGTCGACAGGGATCTGGACAGCCCCAGCATTTT
CASSRQGSGQPQHF
>.|TRBJ2-1|.|TRBV12-3/TRBV12-4
TGTGCCAGCAGTTTCTCCCCAGGCCCTGAGCAGTTCTTC
CASSFSPGPEQFF
>.|TRBJ1-3|few|TRBV6-2/TRBV6-3
TGTGCCAGCAGCGGCAGACTGAACACCATATATTTT
CASSGRLNTIYF